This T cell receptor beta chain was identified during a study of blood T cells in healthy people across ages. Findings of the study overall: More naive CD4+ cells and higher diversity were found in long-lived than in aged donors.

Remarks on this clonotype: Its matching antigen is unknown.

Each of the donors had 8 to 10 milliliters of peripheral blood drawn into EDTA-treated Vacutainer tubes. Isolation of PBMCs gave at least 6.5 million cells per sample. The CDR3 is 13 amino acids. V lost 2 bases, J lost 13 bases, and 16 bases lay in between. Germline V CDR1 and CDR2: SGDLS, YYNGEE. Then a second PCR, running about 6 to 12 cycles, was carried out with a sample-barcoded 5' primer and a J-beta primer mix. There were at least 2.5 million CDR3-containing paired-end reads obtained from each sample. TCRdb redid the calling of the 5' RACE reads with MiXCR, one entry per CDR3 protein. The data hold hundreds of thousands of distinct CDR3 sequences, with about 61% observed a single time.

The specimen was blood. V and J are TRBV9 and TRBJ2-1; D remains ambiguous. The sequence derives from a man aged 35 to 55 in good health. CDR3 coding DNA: TGTGCCAGCAGCGTTCAGGAGCAAGAGACCCAGTTCTTC. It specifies CASSVQEQETQFF.